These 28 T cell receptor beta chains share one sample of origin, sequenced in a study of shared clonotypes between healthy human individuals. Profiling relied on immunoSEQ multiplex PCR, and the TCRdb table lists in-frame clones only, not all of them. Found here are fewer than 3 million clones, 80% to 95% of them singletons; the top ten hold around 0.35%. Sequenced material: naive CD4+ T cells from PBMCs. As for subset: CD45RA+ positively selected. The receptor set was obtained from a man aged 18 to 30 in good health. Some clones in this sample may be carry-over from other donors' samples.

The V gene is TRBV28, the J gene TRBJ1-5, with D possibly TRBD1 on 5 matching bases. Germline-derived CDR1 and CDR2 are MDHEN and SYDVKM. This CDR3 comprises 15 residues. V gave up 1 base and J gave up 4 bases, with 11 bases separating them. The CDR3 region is CASSLYGGANQPQHF. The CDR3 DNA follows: TGTGCCAGCAGTTTATACGGAGGGGCGAATCAGCCCCAGCATTTT.

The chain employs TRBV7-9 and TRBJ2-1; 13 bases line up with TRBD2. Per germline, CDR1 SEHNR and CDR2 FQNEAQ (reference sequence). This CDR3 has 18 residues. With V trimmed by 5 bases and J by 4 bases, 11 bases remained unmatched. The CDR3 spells CASSARQILAGGYNEQFF. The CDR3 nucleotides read TGTGCCAGCAGCGCCCGCCAGATACTAGCGGGAGGGTACAATGAGCAGTTCTTC.

Here the CDR3 DNA reads TGTGCCAGCAGTTTAGTGGGACAGGGTGGAACTGAAGCTTTCTTT. This codes for CASSLVGQGGTEAFF. The chain recombines TRBV28 with TRBJ1-1; 9 bases match TRBD1. CDR3 length equals 15 residues. CDR1 and CDR2 (germline): MDHEN, SYDVKM. Unmatched junction bases numbered 6, after V lost 2 bases and J lost 5 bases.

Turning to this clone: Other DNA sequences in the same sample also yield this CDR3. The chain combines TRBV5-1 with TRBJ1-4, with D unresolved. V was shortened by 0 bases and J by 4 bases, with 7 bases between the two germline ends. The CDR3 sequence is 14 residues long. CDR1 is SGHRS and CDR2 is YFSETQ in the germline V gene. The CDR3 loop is CASSLGQNNEKLFF. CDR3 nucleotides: TGCGCCAGCAGCTTGGGGCAGAATAATGAAAAACTGTTTTTT.

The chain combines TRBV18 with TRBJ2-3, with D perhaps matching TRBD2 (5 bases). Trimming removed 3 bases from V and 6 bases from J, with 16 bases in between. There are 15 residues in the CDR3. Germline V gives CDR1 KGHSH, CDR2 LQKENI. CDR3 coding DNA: TGTGCCAGCTCACCTCGAGCGTCGGACTGGGATACGCAGTATTTT. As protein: CASSPRASDWDTQYF.

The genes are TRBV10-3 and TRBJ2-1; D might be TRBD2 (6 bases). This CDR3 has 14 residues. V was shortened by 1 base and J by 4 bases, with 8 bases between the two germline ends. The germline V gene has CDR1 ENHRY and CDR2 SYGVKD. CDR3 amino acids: CAISEWGLYNEQFF. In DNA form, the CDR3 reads TGTGCCATCAGTGAGTGGGGACTTTACAATGAGCAGTTCTTC.

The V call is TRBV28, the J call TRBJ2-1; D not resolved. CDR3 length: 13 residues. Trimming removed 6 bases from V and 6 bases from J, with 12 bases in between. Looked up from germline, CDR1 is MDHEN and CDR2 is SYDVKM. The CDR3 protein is CASRRGRLNEQFF. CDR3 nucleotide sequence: TGTGCCAGCAGACGCGGACGGCTCAATGAGCAGTTCTTC.

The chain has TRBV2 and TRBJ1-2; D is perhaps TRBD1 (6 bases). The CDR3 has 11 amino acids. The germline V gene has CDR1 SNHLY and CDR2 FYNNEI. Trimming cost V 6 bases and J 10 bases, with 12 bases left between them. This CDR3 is CASRTAGVYTF. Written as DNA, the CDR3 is TGTGCCAGCAGAACGGCAGGGGTCTACACCTTC.

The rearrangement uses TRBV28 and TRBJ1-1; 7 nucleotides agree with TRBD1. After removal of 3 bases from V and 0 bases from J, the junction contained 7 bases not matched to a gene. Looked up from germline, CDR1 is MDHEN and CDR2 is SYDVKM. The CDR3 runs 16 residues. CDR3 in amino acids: CASSLTGQFMNTEAFF. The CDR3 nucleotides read TGTGCCAGCAGTTTGACGGGACAGTTCATGAACACTGAAGCTTTCTTT.

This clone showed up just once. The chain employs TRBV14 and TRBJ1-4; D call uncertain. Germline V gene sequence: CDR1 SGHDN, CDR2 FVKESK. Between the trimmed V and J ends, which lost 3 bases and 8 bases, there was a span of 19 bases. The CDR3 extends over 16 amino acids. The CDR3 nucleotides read TGTGCCAGCAGCCACTCAGACCCGCCAGAAGTGGAAAAACTGTTTTTT. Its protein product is CASSHSDPPEVEKLFF.

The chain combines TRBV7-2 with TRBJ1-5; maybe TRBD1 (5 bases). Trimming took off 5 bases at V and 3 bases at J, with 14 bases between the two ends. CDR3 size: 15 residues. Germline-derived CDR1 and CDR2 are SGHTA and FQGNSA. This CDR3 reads CASSQGTGNNQPQHF. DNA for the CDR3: TGTGCCAGCAGCCAGGGAACAGGAAACAATCAGCCCCAGCATTTT.

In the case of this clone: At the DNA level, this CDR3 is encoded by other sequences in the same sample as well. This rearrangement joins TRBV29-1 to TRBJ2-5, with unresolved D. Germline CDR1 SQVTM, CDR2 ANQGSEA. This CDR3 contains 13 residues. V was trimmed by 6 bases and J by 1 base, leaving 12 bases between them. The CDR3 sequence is CSVALVVQETQYF. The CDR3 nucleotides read TGCAGCGTCGCCCTGGTGGTCCAAGAGACCCAGTACTTC.

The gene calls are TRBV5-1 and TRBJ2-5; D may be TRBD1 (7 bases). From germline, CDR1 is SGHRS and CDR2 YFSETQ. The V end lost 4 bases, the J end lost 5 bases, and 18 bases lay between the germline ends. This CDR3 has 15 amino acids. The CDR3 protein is CASSPNRGLRETQYF. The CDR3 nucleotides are TGCGCCAGCAGCCCAAACAGGGGACTGAGGGAGACCCAGTACTTC.

The chain's CDR3 is CASSQERRQGIYEQYF. The DNA of the CDR3 is TGCGCCAGCAGCCAAGAGAGGCGACAGGGGATCTACGAGCAGTACTTC. The chain joins TRBV4-1 to TRBJ2-7; 8 nucleotides match TRBD1. The CDR3 length is 16 residues. Trimming cost V 0 bases and J 3 bases; bases outside gene matches: 7. Germline loops: CDR1 MGHRA, CDR2 YSYEKL.

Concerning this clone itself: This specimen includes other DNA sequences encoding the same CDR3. CDR3 region: CASSLGQGRTYEQYF. The CDR3 nucleotides read TGCGCCAGCAGCTTGGGGCAGGGGAGAACCTACGAGCAGTACTTC. The V and J genes are TRBV5-1 and TRBJ2-7; D might be TRBD1 (6 bases). The CDR3 consists of 15 residues. The V end was cut by 0 bases, the J end by 2 bases, with 12 bases between. Germline V gene lookup returns CDR1 SGHRS and CDR2 YFSETQ. The full variable domain, rest sourced from reference TRBV5-1 and TRBJ2-7, is KAGVTQTPRYLIKTRGQQVTLSCSPISGHRSVSWYQQTPGQGLQFLFEYFSETQRNKGNFPGRFSGRQFSNSRSEMNVSTLELGDSALYLCASSLGQGRTYEQYFGPGTRLTVT.

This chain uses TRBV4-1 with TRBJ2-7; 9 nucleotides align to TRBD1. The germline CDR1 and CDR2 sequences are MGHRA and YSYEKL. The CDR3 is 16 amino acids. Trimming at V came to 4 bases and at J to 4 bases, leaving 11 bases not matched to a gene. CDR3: CASSRIPGQGGYEQYF. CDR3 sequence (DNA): TGCGCCAGCAGCCGCATACCGGGACAGGGAGGATACGAGCAGTACTTC.

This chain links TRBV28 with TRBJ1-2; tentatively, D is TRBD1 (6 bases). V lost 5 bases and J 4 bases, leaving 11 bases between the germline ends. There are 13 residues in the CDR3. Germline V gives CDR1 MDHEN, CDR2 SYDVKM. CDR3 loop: CASSTGTRYGYTF. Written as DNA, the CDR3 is TGTGCCAGCAGTACAGGGACACGCTATGGCTACACCTTC.

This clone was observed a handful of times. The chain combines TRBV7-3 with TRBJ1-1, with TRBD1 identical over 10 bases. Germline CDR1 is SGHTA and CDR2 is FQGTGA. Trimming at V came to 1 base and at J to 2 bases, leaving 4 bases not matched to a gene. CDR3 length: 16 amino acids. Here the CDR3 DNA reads TGTGCCAGCAGCTTAATGGACAGGGGGTCCAACACTGAAGCTTTCTTT. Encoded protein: CASSLMDRGSNTEAFF.

CDR3 sequence reads: CASSLRRENEQFF. CDR3 bases: TGTGCCAGCAGTCTCCGGCGGGAGAATGAGCAGTTCTTC. The chain employs TRBV7-3 and TRBJ2-1; 7 bases line up with TRBD2. Germline CDR1 reads SGHTA; CDR2 reads FQGTGA. This CDR3 comprises 13 residues. J lost 7 bases, V lost 6 bases, and 6 bases had no gene match. The whole variable domain, remainder taken from reference TRBV7-3 and TRBJ2-1, is GAGVSQTPSNKVTEKGKYVELRCDPISGHTALYWYRQSLGQGPEFLIYFQGTGAADDSGLPNDRFFAVRPEGSVSTLKIQRTERGDSAVYLCASSLRRENEQFFGPGTRLTVL.

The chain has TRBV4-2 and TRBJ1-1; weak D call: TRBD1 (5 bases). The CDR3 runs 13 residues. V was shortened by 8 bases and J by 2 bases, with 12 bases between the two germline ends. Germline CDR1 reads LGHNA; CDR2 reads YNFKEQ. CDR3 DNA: TGTGCCAGCGTCCAGGGTCGCAACACTGAAGCTTTCTTT. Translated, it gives CASVQGRNTEAFF.

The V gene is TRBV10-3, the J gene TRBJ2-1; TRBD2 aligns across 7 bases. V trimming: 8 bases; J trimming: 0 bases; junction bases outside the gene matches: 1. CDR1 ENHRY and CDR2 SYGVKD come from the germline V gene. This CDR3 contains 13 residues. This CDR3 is CAILADSYNEQFF. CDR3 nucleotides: TGTGCCATCCTAGCGGACTCCTACAATGAGCAGTTCTTC.

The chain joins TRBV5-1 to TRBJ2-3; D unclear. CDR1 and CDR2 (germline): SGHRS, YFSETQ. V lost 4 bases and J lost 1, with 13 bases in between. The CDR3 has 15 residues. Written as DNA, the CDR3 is TGCGCCAGCAGCCCCAGCCGGGCGCGCACAGATACGCAGTATTTT. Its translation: CASSPSRARTDTQYF.

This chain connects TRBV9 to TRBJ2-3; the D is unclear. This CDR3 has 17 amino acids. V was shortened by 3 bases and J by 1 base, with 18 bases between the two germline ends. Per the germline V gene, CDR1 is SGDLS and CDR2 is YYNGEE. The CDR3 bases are TGTGCCAGCAGCGGGCGGACCGTCCGAAGGGGCACAGATACGCAGTATTTT. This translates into CASSGRTVRRGTDTQYF. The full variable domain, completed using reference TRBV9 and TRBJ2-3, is DSGVTQTPKHLITATGQRVTLRCSPRSGDLSVYWYQQSLDQGLQFLIQYYNGEERAKGNILERFSAQQFPDLHSELNLSSLELGDSALYFCASSGRTVRRGTDTQYFGPGTRLTVL.

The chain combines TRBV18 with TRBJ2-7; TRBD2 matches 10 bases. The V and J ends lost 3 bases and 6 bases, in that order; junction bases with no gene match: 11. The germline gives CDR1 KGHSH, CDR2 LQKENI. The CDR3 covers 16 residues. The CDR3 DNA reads TGTGCCAGCTCACCGGCAGAAGCGCTAGCGGGAGTCGAGCAGTACTTC. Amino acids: CASSPAEALAGVEQYF.

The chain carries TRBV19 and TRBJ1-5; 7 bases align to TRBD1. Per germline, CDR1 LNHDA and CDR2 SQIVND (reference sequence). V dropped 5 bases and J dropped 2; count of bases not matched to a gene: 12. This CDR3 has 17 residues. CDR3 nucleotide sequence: TGTGCCAGTAGTTCTCTCATACAGGGGAAGGGCAATCAGCCCCAGCATTTT. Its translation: CASSSLIQGKGNQPQHF.

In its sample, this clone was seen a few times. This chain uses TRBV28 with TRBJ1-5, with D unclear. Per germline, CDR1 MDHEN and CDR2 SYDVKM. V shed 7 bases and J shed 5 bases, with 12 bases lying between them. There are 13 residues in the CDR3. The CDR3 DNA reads TGTGCCAGCAAAACCCGAGAGTATCAGCCCCAGCATTTT. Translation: CASKTREYQPQHF.

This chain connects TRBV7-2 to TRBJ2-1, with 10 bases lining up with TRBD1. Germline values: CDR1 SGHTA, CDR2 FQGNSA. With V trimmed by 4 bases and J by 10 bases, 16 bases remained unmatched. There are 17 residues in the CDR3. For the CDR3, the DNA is TGTGCCAGCAGCTCTGGACCCCCGGGACAGGGGTCTGGGGAGCAGTTCTTC. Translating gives CASSSGPPGQGSGEQFF. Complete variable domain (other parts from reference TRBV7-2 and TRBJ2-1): GAGVSQSPSNKVTEKGKDVELRCDPISGHTALYWYRQSLGQGLEFLIYFQGNSAPDKSGLPSDRFSAERTGGSVSTLTIQRTQQEDSAVYLCASSSGPPGQGSGEQFFGPGTRLTVL.

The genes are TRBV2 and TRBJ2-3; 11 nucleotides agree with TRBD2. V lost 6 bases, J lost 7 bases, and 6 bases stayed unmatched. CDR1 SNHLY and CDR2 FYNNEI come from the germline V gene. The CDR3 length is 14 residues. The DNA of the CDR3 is TGTGCCAGCAGCCCCGGGACTAGCGGCAATACGCAGTATTTT. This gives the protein CASSPGTSGNTQYF.